These T cell receptor beta chains were read from a single sample in a study of blood T cell repertoires in COVID-19. Method: immunoSEQ multiplex PCR; TCRdb's copy keeps in-frame clones and lacks some. The data show about 260,000 clones, roughly 84% seen once. The sample taken for sequencing was peripheral blood. These receptors were obtained from a human donor in a cohort sampled during active COVID-19. CDR3s include the opening cysteine and the closing phenylalanine or tryptophan. A D gene is named only where the DNA matches it firmly. Expanded clones get a size class; other rows say once, few or many, or leave the size out.

CDR3nt	CDR3aa	abundance	v_gene	j_gene	d_gene
TGTGCCAGTAACAGGGGAAACGAAAAACTGTTTTTT	CASNRGNEKLFF	.	TRBV19	TRBJ1-4	TRBD1
TGTGCCAGCAGCCCTCAGGGGGCTGCCACTGAAGCTTTCTTT	CASSPQGAATEAFF	.	TRBV4-2	TRBJ1-1	TRBD1
TGTGCCAGTATGACAGGGGGCGTCAATCAGCCCCAGCATTTT	CASMTGGVNQPQHF	.	TRBV6-5	TRBJ1-5	TRBD1
TGTGCCAGTAGTATCCGGGACAGGGTGTTCGATGAGCAGTTCTTC	CASSIRDRVFDEQFF	.	TRBV19	TRBJ2-1	TRBD1
TGTGCCAGCAGTCTATACCCGACTAGTGGGGAAAACGGGGAGCTGTTTTTT	CASSLYPTSGENGELFF	.	TRBV6-6	TRBJ2-2	.
TGCGCCAGCAGCTTCCTCGTCCCGTCGTCCGGGGAGCTGTTTTTT	CASSFLVPSSGELFF	.	TRBV5-1	TRBJ2-2	.
TGTGCCAGCAGCGCATACAGCTTCACAGACCTCTACGAGCAGTACTTC	CASSAYSFTDLYEQYF	.	TRBV27	TRBJ2-7	.
TGTGCCAGCAGCCAATCCCGTCGGGATGAAAAACTGTTTTTT	CASSQSRRDEKLFF	.	TRBV16	TRBJ1-4	.
TGTGCCAGTTCGGTCAGGGGAACTGAAGCTTTCTTT	CASSVRGTEAFF	.	TRBV6-5	TRBJ1-1	.
TGCGCCAGCGGGTACAGGGGAGGTATTCAGCCCCAGCATTTT	CASGYRGGIQPQHF	.	TRBV10-1	TRBJ1-5	TRBD1
TGTGCCAGCAGTCTTGGGCCTAATTCACCCCTCCACTTT	CASSLGPNSPLHF	.	TRBV6-5	TRBJ1-6	.
TGTGCCAGTAGTATCTCGAACAGACCCAATCAGCCCCAGCATTTT	CASSISNRPNQPQHF	.	TRBV19	TRBJ1-5	.
TGTGCCAGCAGCTCCATAATCTGGCCTAGCGGGGGGGCCGTGGATACGCAGTATTTT	CASSSIIWPSGGAVDTQYF	.	TRBV5-5	TRBJ2-3	TRBD2
TGTGCCAGTAGTATAGATATTACAGCCCATGGCTACACCTTC	CASSIDITAHGYTF	once	TRBV19	TRBJ1-2	.
TGTGCCAGCAGCCCGACTATTAGCGGAGAGTCGCACGAGCAGTACTTC	CASSPTISGESHEQYF	once	TRBV14	TRBJ2-7	.
TGCGCCAGCAGCTCTACAGGGGGGGCATTGAACACTGAAGCTTTCTTT	CASSSTGGALNTEAFF	.	TRBV5-1	TRBJ1-1	TRBD1
TGTGCCAGCAGCTCCAGGACTAGCGGGAACCCCTACGAGCAGTACTTC	CASSSRTSGNPYEQYF	.	TRBV11-2	TRBJ2-7	TRBD2
TGTGCCAGCAGTTACGGTGGCGGGAGGGTGGCAGATACGCAGTATTTT	CASSYGGGRVADTQYF	.	TRBV6-5	TRBJ2-3	TRBD2
TGTGCCAGCAGTTACAGGACTACAGGGGGCGACTATGGCTACACCTTC	CASSYRTTGGDYGYTF	.	TRBV6-2/TRBV6-3	TRBJ1-2	TRBD1
TGTGCCACCAGCAGAGCTTATGGGACTTATGGCTACACCTTC	CATSRAYGTYGYTF	.	TRBV15	TRBJ1-2	.
TGCGCCAGCAAGCGGGGGGCTGAAAACACCGGGGAGCTGTTTTTT	CASKRGAENTGELFF	.	TRBV5-1	TRBJ2-2	TRBD2
TGTGCCACCAGTGGCCCAGGTTGGGCAGGTGAGCAGTTCTTC	CATSGPGWAGEQFF	few	TRBV24-1	TRBJ2-1	.
TGCGCCAGCAGCTTGAACAGGGCAGAGACCCAGTACTTC	CASSLNRAETQYF	once	TRBV5-1	TRBJ2-5	.
TGCAGTGCTAGTGGTCTATCCAATGAGCAGTTCTTC	CSASGLSNEQFF	.	TRBV20-1	TRBJ2-1	.
TGTGCCAGCAGTAAGGGGGGGATCTACGAGCAGTACTTC	CASSKGGIYEQYF	.	TRBV6-5	TRBJ2-7	.
TGTGCCAGCAGCCCCTCGGACTTTTCCACCGGGGAGCTGTTTTTT	CASSPSDFSTGELFF	.	TRBV3-1/TRBV3-2	TRBJ2-2	.
TGTGCCAGCCAAGGGGGGGGTTGGTCCGGGGAGCTGTTTTTT	CASQGGGWSGELFF	.	TRBV27	TRBJ2-2	.
TGCGCCAGCAGCGTTACAACAGGGGGCAATCAGCCCCAGCATTTT	CASSVTTGGNQPQHF	.	TRBV5-1	TRBJ1-5	TRBD1
TGTGCCAGCAGTTTGTCAGGGGGCGGGACGAACACTGAAGCTTTCTTT	CASSLSGGGTNTEAFF	.	TRBV28	TRBJ1-1	TRBD1
TGTGCCAGCAGGGACAGGGTGTTCAAGCAGTACTTC	CASRDRVFKQYF	.	TRBV2	TRBJ2-7	TRBD1
TGTGCCAGCAGCCCTATAGCGGGAGTTTCCGATGAGCAGTTCTTC	CASSPIAGVSDEQFF	.	TRBV4-2	TRBJ2-1	TRBD2
TGCGCCAGCAGCTTGGAAGGCAGCCGAGGAACCGGGGAGCTGTTTTTT	CASSLEGSRGTGELFF	many	TRBV5-1	TRBJ2-2	.
TGTGCCAGCAACCCAGGGGGTCTATCCTACGAGCAGTACTTC	CASNPGGLSYEQYF	.	TRBV6-2/TRBV6-3	TRBJ2-7	TRBD1
TGTGCCACGGCAGGGGGGTTTCAATTCACGGGCTACAATGAGCAGTTCTTC	CATAGGFQFTGYNEQFF	.	TRBV19	TRBJ2-1	.
TGTGCCAGCAGTCTTATGGGGCTGAACACTGAAGCTTTCTTT	CASSLMGLNTEAFF	once	TRBV6-5	TRBJ1-1	.
TGTGCCACCAGTGAAGCCGGGACAGGGGGGCTGGAGACCCAGTACTTC	CATSEAGTGGLETQYF	.	TRBV24-1	TRBJ2-5	TRBD1
TGTGCCAGCTCACCCAAAGAGCGACAGCTCAATCAGCCCCAGCATTTT	CASSPKERQLNQPQHF	.	TRBV18	TRBJ1-5	.
TGCAGCGCCGGGGGGAACGAGCAGTACTTC	CSAGGNEQYF	.	TRBV29-1	TRBJ2-7	TRBD2
TGTGCCAGCAGCCTGGTTAGCAACTATGGCTACACCTTC	CASSLVSNYGYTF	once	TRBV7-2	TRBJ1-2	.
TGTGCCAGCTCAACGGGAGACGGATACAATGAGCAGTTCTTC	CASSTGDGYNEQFF	.	TRBV18	TRBJ2-1	.
TGTGCCAGCAGCCGCCCGGTGACAGGGGGCTACGAGCAGTACTTC	CASSRPVTGGYEQYF	.	TRBV5-4	TRBJ2-7	TRBD1
TGTGCCAGCAGCTTAGTTGGACTAGCGGATCGTGGCTACGAGCAGTACTTC	CASSLVGLADRGYEQYF	.	TRBV11-2	TRBJ2-7	TRBD2
TGTGCCAGCAGCGTGACTAGCGGGAGCGAGCAGTACTTC	CASSVTSGSEQYF	.	TRBV9	TRBJ2-7	TRBD2
TGTGCCAGCAGCCAGCGACAGGGGACCATATATTTT	CASSQRQGTIYF	.	TRBV4-2	TRBJ1-3	TRBD1
TGTGCCAGTAGGCCGGGATACTATGGCTACACCTTC	CASRPGYYGYTF	.	TRBV19	TRBJ1-2	.
TGTGCCAGCAGTTACGAGGTGGGAGGCACAGATACGCAGTATTTT	CASSYEVGGTDTQYF	.	TRBV6-5	TRBJ2-3	.
TGTGCCAGCAGTTATCCCGGAGGCCCTAACACCGGGGAGCTGTTTTTT	CASSYPGGPNTGELFF	.	TRBV6-2/TRBV6-3	TRBJ2-2	.
TGTGCCAGCAGTTACGACAGCCGTAATCAGCCCCAGCATTTT	CASSYDSRNQPQHF	.	TRBV6-5	TRBJ1-5	.
TGTGCCAGCAGCCTCTTCAGCTCTGGAAACACCATATATTTT	CASSLFSSGNTIYF	.	TRBV11-2	TRBJ1-3	.
TGTGCCAGCACCCCGGTCCCTAACTATGGCTACACCTTC	CASTPVPNYGYTF	.	TRBV12-3/TRBV12-4	TRBJ1-2	.
TGTGCCAGTAGTCTTCGAGAGACCCAGTACTTC	CASSLRETQYF	.	TRBV19	TRBJ2-5	.